The 10 T cell receptor beta chains in this list originate from one sample, sequenced in a study of shared clonotypes between healthy human individuals. The table came from immunoSEQ multiplex PCR; TCRdb's copy has only in-frame clones and leaves some out. The repertoire holds a few million clones, with less than 95% as singletons. The sequenced sample consisted of naive CD4+ T cells from PBMCs. The subset here: CD45RA+ positively selected. Receptors were obtained from a young man in good health. Some clones in this sample may be carry-over from other donors' samples.

The rearrangement joins TRBV18 to TRBJ2-3; D is undetermined. V lost 5 bases and J 5 bases, leaving 5 bases between the germline ends. The CDR3 is made up of 11 amino acids. CDR1 is KGHSH and CDR2 is LQKENI in the germline V gene. CDR3 bases: TGTGCCAGCTCAGCGGAAGATACGCAGTATTTT. This encodes CASSAEDTQYF.

The rearrangement joins TRBV9 to TRBJ2-5, with a possible D match to TRBD2 (5 bases). V was cut by 4 bases and J by 3 bases, with 10 bases left in between. Germline V lookup: CDR1 SGDLS, CDR2 YYNGEE. The CDR3 spans 13 residues. In DNA, the CDR3 is TGTGCCAGCAGCTTGGGGAGTAAAGAGACCCAGTACTTC. It specifies CASSLGSKETQYF. The full variable domain, completed using reference TRBV9 and TRBJ2-5, is DSGVTQTPKHLITATGQRVTLRCSPRSGDLSVYWYQQSLDQGLQFLIQYYNGEERAKGNILERFSAQQFPDLHSELNLSSLELGDSALYFCASSLGSKETQYFGPGTRLLVL.

The chain joins TRBV19 to TRBJ1-5; 10 positions agree with TRBD1. Germline V gives CDR1 LNHDA, CDR2 SQIVND (reference sequence). V was pared by 7 bases and J by 5 bases, with 8 bases of the junction left unmatched. The CDR3 covers 15 residues. DNA of the CDR3: TGTGCCAGTACAGTCCCGGGACAGGGGTATCAGCCCCAGCATTTT. Translation: CASTVPGQGYQPQHF.

The V and J genes are TRBV5-1 and TRBJ2-5; D unresolved. V shed 0 bases and J shed 5 bases, with 8 bases lying between them. Germline V gene sequence: CDR1 SGHRS, CDR2 YFSETQ. This CDR3 spans 13 amino acids. The CDR3 here is CASSLAYMETQYF. The CDR3 region has the DNA TGCGCCAGCAGCTTGGCTTATATGGAGACCCAGTACTTC. Variable domain in full (rest from reference TRBV5-1 and TRBJ2-5): KAGVTQTPRYLIKTRGQQVTLSCSPISGHRSVSWYQQTPGQGLQFLFEYFSETQRNKGNFPGRFSGRQFSNSRSEMNVSTLELGDSALYLCASSLAYMETQYFGPGTRLLVL.

This clone showed up just once. The J gene is TRBJ2-7, the V gene TRBV6-5; D is ambiguous. This CDR3 is 11 amino acids long. Trimming took off 4 bases at V and 7 bases at J, with 8 bases between the two ends. From germline, CDR1 is MNHEY and CDR2 SVGAGI. The CDR3 loop is CASSSISEQYF. In nucleotides, the CDR3 is TGTGCCAGCAGTTCTATCAGTGAGCAGTACTTC.

J is TRBJ1-1 and V is TRBV5-1, with TRBD1 matching 10 bases. Germline V lookup: CDR1 SGHRS, CDR2 YFSETQ. This CDR3 region has 15 residues. V lost 0 bases, J lost 11 bases, and 10 bases stayed unmatched. The CDR3 DNA reads as TGCGCCAGCAGCTTGGAGGGACAGGGGCCGGGGGTGGCTTTCTTT. Residues: CASSLEGQGPGVAFF.

This clone appeared once. The chain couples TRBV30 to TRBJ2-2, with D possibly being TRBD1 (6 bases). The CDR3 totals 15 residues. Germline assignment: CDR1 GTSNPN and CDR2 SVGIG (reference sequence). Trimming stripped 1 base from V and 1 base from J, with 10 bases between. In DNA form, the CDR3 reads TGTGCCTGGAGTGCGGGACAATGGAACACCGGGGAGCTGTTTTTT. It encodes CAWSAGQWNTGELFF. Supplemented by reference TRBV30 and TRBJ2-2, the full variable domain reads SQTIHQWPATLVQPVGSPLSLECTVEGTSNPNLYWYRQAAGRGLQLLFYSVGIGQISSEVPQNLSASRPQDRQFILSSKKLLLSDSGFYLCAWSAGQWNTGELFFGEGSRLTVL.

This sequence joins TRBV7-8 and TRBJ2-3; D is unresolved. Deletions cut 2 bases from V and 2 bases from J, with 8 bases between. Germline CDR1 reads SGHVS; CDR2 reads FQNEAQ. The CDR3 sequence is 14 residues long. The CDR3 DNA reads as TGTGCCAGCAGCTTACTAGGATCCACAGATACGCAGTATTTT. Residues: CASSLLGSTDTQYF.

The V call is TRBV6-5, the J call TRBJ2-5; weak D call: TRBD2 (5 bases). From germline, CDR1 is MNHEY and CDR2 SVGAGI. The V and J ends lost 6 bases and 5 bases respectively, with 7 bases between them. The CDR3 totals 11 residues. CDR3 amino acids: CASRTGETQYF. DNA for the CDR3: TGTGCCAGCAGGACGGGGGAGACCCAGTACTTC.

V usage is TRBV28 and J usage is TRBJ1-2, with unresolved D. The V gene's germline CDR1 is MDHEN and CDR2 SYDVKM. The CDR3 extends over 15 amino acids. The germline V and J ends were trimmed by 8 bases and 5 bases, with 21 bases remaining between them. The CDR3 region is CASDSPRSKPYGYTF. The CDR3 DNA follows: TGTGCCAGCGATTCGCCGCGCAGCAAACCATATGGCTACACCTTC.